Detailed here is one T cell receptor (beta chain). Study members were between 18 and 89 years old and lived in roughly 24 US regions. In assigning cohorts, the study relied on participant-reported clinical history. Original handling: From reference gene primer amplification, estimates of nucleated cell counts were derived. The assay was immunoSEQ multiplex PCR, and TCRdb's table has in-frame clones only and misses some. That table gives V, J and clone size, and the DNA gave D and trimming. Of 130,000 to 150,000 clones in the sample, around 87% were seen once. This specimen belongs to a study of blood T cell repertoires in COVID-19. Turning to the study itself: Spain, Italy and the United States supplied samples that represented acute and convalescent COVID-19.

The CDR3 contains 14 residues. V dropped 3 bases and J dropped 4; count of bases not matched to a gene: 2. Per the germline V gene, CDR1 is LGHNA and CDR2 is YSLEER. V gene TRBV4-3 combines with J gene TRBJ2-5; 10 nucleotides align to TRBD2. Material for sequencing was PBMCs or T cells enriched from blood (not recorded which). The source of this sequence is a woman in her 30s with acute COVID-19. The CDR3: CASSHRLAGETQYF. CDR3 nucleotides: TGCGCCAGCAGCCACCGACTAGCGGGAGAGACCCAGTACTTC.